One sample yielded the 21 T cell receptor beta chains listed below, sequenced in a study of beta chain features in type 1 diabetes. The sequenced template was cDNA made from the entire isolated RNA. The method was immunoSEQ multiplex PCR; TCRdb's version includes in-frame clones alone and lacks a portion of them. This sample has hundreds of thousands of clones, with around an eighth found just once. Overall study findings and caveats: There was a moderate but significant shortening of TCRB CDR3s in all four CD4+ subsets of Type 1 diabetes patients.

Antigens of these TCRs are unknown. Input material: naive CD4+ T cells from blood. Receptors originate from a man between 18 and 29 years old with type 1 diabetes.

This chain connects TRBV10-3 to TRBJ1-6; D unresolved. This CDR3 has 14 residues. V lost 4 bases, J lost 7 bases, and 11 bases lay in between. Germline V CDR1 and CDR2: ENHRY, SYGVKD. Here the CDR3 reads CAISVGVGNSPLHF. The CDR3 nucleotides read TGTGCCATCAGTGTTGGGGTTGGGAATTCACCCCTCCACTTT.

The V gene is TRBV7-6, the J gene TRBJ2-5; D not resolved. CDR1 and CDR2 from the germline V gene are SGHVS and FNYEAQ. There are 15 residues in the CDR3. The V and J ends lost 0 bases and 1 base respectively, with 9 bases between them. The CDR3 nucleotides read TGTGCCAGCAGCTTAGCGTCCCTACGCCAAGAGACCCAGTACTTC. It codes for CASSLASLRQETQYF.

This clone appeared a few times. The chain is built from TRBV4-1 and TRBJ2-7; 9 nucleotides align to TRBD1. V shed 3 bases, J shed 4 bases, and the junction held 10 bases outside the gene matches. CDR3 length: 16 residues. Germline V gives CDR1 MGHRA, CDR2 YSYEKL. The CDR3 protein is CASSQGPGQGQYEQYF. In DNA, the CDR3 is TGCGCCAGCAGCCAGGGCCCCGGACAGGGGCAGTACGAGCAGTACTTC.

The CDR3 reads CASRPGTGSSGANVLTF. The CDR3 nucleotides read TGTGCCAGCAGACCCGGGACAGGGTCCTCTGGGGCCAACGTCCTGACTTTC. The rearrangement joins TRBV5-6 to TRBJ2-6; TRBD1 matches at 9 bases. The J segment lost 0 bases and the V segment lost 5 bases, leaving 6 bases of the junction unmatched. CDR1 is SGHDT, CDR2 YYEEEE, per germline. This CDR3 has 17 residues.

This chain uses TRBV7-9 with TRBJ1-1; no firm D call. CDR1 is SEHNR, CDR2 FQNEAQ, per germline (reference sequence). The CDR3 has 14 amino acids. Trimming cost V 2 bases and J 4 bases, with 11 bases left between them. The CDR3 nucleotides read TGTGCCAGCAGCTTACCAGTCGGGAGCACTGAAGCTTTCTTT. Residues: CASSLPVGSTEAFF.

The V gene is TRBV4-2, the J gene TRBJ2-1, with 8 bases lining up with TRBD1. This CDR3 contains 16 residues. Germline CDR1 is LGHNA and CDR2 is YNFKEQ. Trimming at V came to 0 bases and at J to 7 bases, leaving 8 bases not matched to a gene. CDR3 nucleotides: TGTGCCAGCAGCCAAGAACCCGGCAGGGGGCAAAATGAGCAGTTCTTC. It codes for CASSQEPGRGQNEQFF.

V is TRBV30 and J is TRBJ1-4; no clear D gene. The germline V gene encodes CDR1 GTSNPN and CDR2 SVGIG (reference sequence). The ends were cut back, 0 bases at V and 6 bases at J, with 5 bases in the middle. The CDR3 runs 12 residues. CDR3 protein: CAWSVTHEKLFF. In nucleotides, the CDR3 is TGTGCCTGGAGTGTGACCCATGAAAAACTGTTTTTT.

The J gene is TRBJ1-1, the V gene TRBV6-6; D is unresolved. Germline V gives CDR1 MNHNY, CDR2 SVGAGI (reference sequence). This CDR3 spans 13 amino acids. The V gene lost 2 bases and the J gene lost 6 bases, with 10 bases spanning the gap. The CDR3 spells CASSYGQPAEAFF. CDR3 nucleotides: TGTGCCAGCAGTTACGGGCAGCCCGCTGAAGCTTTCTTT.

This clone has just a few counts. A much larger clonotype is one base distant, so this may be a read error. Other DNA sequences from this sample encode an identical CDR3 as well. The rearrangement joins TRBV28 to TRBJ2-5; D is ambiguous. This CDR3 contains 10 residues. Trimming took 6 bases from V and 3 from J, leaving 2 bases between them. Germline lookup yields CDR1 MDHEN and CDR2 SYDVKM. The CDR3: CASSEETQYF. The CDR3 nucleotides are TGTGCCAGCAGCGAAGAGACCCAGTACTTC.

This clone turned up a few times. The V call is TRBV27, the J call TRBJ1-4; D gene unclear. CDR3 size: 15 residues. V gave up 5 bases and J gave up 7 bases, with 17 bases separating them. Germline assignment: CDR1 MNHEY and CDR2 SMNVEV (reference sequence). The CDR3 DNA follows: TGTGCCAGCAGTCCCAGGTGGCCCTTTTTTGAAAAACTGTTTTTT. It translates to CASSPRWPFFEKLFF.

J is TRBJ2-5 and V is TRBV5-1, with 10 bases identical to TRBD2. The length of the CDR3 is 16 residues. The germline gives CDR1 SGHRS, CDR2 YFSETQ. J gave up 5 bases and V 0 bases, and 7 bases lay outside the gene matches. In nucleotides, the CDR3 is TGCGCCAGCAGCTTGGAACGGACTAGCGGTGGGGAGACCCAGTACTTC. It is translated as CASSLERTSGGETQYF.

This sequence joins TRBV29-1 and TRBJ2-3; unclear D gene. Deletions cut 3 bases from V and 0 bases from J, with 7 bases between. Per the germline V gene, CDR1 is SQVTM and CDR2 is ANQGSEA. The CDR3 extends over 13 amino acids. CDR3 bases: TGCAGCGTTGAGGAGAGGAGCACAGATACGCAGTATTTT. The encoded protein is CSVEERSTDTQYF.

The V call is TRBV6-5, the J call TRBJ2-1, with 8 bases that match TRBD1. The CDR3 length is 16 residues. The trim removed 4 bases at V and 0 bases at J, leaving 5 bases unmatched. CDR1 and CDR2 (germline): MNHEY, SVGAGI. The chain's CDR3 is CASSSGQGSSYNEQFF. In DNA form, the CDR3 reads TGTGCCAGCAGTTCAGGACAGGGTAGCTCCTACAATGAGCAGTTCTTC.

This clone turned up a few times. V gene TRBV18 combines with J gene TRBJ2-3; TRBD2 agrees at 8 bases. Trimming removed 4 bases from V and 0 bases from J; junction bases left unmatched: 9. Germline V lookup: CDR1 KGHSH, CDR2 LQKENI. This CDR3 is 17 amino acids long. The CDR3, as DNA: TGTGCCAGCTCACGGCGGGGTAGCGGGGAGAGCACAGATACGCAGTATTTT. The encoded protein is CASSRRGSGESTDTQYF.

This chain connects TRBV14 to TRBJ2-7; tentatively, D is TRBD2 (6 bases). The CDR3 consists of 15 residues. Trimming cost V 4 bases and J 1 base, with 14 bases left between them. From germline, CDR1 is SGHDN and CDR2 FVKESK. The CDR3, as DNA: TGTGCCAGCAGCCCCGAACTAGCTAAGTCCTACGAGCAGTACTTC. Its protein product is CASSPELAKSYEQYF. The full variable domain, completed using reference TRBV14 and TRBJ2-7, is EAGVTQFPSHSVIEKGQTVTLRCDPISGHDNLYWYRRVMGKEIKFLLHFVKESKQDESGMPNNRFLAERTGGTYSTLKVQPAELEDSGVYFCASSPELAKSYEQYFGPGTRLTVT.

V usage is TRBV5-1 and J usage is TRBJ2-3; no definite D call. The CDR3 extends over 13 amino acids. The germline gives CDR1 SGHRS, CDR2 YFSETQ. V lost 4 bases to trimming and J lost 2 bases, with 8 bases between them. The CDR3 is CASSAGATDTQYF. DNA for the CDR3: TGCGCCAGCAGCGCCGGAGCCACAGATACGCAGTATTTT.

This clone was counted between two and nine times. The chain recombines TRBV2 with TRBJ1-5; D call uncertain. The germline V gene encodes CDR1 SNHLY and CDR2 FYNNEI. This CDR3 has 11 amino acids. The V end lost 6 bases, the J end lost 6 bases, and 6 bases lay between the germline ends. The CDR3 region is CASSLGQPQHF. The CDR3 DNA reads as TGTGCCAGCAGCCTTGGTCAGCCCCAGCATTTT.

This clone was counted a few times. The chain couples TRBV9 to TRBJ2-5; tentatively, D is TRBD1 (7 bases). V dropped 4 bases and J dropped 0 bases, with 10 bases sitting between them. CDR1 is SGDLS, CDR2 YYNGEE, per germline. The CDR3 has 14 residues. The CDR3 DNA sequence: TGTGCCAGCAGCCGGGGGACAGACCAAGAGACCCAGTACTTC. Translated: CASSRGTDQETQYF. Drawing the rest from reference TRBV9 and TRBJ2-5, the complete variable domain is DSGVTQTPKHLITATGQRVTLRCSPRSGDLSVYWYQQSLDQGLQFLIQYYNGEERAKGNILERFSAQQFPDLHSELNLSSLELGDSALYFCASSRGTDQETQYFGPGTRLLVL.

The CDR3 region is CSVGHSGRRSYEQYF. CDR3 coding DNA: TGCAGCGTTGGTCACAGCGGGAGGCGCTCCTACGAGCAGTACTTC. This rearrangement joins TRBV29-1 to TRBJ2-7; TRBD2 matches 9 bases. Germline assignment: CDR1 SQVTM and CDR2 ANQGSEA. V shed 4 bases and J 0 bases; nucleotides not matched to a gene: 7. This CDR3 comprises 15 residues.

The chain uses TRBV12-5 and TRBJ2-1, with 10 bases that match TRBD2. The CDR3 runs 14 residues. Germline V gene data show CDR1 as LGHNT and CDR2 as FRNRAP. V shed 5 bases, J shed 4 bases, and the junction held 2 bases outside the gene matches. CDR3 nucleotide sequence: TGTGCTAGTGGTAGCGGGAGGGGATACAATGAGCAGTTCTTC. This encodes CASGSGRGYNEQFF.

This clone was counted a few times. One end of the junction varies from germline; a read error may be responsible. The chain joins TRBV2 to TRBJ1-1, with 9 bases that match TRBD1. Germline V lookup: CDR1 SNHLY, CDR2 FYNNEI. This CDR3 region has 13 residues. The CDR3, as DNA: TGTGCCAGCAATCTACAGGGGGCTACTGGAGCTTTCTTT. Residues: CASNLQGATGAFF. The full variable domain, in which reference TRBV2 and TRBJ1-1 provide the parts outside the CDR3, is EPEVTQTPSHQVTQMGQEVILRCVPISNHLYFYWYRQILGQKVEFLVSFYNNEISEKSEIFDDQFSVERPDGSNFTLKIRSTKLEDSAMYFCASNLQGATGAFFGQGTRLTVV.